The next 29 T cell receptor beta chains were all read from a single sample in a study of blood T cell repertoires in COVID-19. The table came from immunoSEQ multiplex PCR; TCRdb's copy has only in-frame clones and leaves some out. The sample has tens of thousands of clones; roughly 80% are singletons. The sample taken for sequencing was peripheral blood. The receptors derive from a woman aged 45-65 years with acute or convalescent COVID-19.

Only a few counts were recorded for this clone. The rearrangement joins TRBV28 to TRBJ2-1; 7 nucleotides line up with TRBD2. Germline-derived CDR1 and CDR2 are MDHEN and SYDVKM. Trimming at V came to 4 bases and at J to 8 bases, leaving 14 bases not matched to a gene. This CDR3 has 16 residues. The CDR3 coding sequence is TGTGCCAGCAGTTCGATAAAGCGGGGAGGGATGGATGAGCAGTTCTTC. It is translated as CASSSIKRGGMDEQFF.

CDR3 DNA sequence: TGTGCCAGCAGCCTAAGGACTAGCGATAATGAGCAGTTCTTC. It yields the protein CASSLRTSDNEQFF. The V call is TRBV3-1 (or the pseudogene TRBV3-2), the J call TRBJ2-1; 9 nucleotides match TRBD2. CDR1 is LGHDT and CDR2 is YNNKEL in the germline V gene (reference sequence). CDR3 length: 14 residues. The V and J ends lost 4 bases and 7 bases, in that order; junction bases with no gene match: 5.

This clone was counted between two and nine times. The V and J genes are TRBV7-2 and TRBJ1-5; 8 bases fit TRBD1. V shed 6 bases, J shed 7 bases, and the junction held 11 bases outside the gene matches. Germline CDR1 and CDR2: SGHTA and FQGNSA. This CDR3 contains 15 residues. CDR3 amino acids: CASRGQGESGQPQHF. The DNA of the CDR3 is TGTGCCAGCAGAGGACAGGGTGAGAGTGGCCAGCCCCAGCATTTT. Drawing the rest from reference TRBV7-2 and TRBJ1-5, the complete variable domain is GAGVSQSPSNKVTEKGKDVELRCDPISGHTALYWYRQSLGQGLEFLIYFQGNSAPDKSGLPSDRFSAERTGGSVSTLTIQRTQQEDSAVYLCASRGQGESGQPQHFGDGTRLSIL.

This clone was seen only once. The genes are TRBV29-1 and TRBJ2-1; D remains ambiguous. Germline V gene lookup returns CDR1 SQVTM and CDR2 ANQGSEA. This CDR3 has 12 amino acids. Trimming shortened V by 4 bases and J by 0 bases, and 4 bases separated the two germline ends. The CDR3 loop reads CSVASSYNEQFF. CDR3 bases: TGCAGCGTTGCGAGCTCCTACAATGAGCAGTTCTTC.

This chain links TRBV6-5 with TRBJ2-7; 10 bases line up with TRBD1. Germline V CDR1 and CDR2: MNHEY, SVGAGI. The CDR3 contains 15 residues. Trimming cost V 5 bases and J 6 bases; bases outside gene matches: 10. Written as DNA, the CDR3 is TGTGCCAGCAGTCCAACCGGGACAGGGGTATCCGAGCAGTACTTC. Protein: CASSPTGTGVSEQYF.

A few counts support this clone. The chain is built from TRBV6-2 or TRBV6-3 and TRBJ1-5, with a tentative D call TRBD1 (6 bases). The CDR3 runs to 14 residues. Deletions cut 2 bases from V and 6 bases from J, with 11 bases between. Germline values: CDR1 MNHEY, CDR2 SVGEGT. The CDR3 DNA is TGTGCCAGCAGTTACGGAAAAGGGGGTCAGCCCCAGCATTTT. Its translation: CASSYGKGGQPQHF.

The chain couples TRBV4-1 to TRBJ2-5, with TRBD1 as a possible D gene (5 bases). Trimming shortened V by 0 bases and J by 5 bases, and 10 bases separated the two germline ends. From germline, CDR1 is MGHRA and CDR2 YSYEKL. This CDR3 spans 14 amino acids. The CDR3 DNA follows: TGCGCCAGCAGCCAAGATTCAGGGTGGGAGACCCAGTACTTC. This codes for CASSQDSGWETQYF.

V and J are TRBV6-5 and TRBJ2-1; 9 bases fit TRBD2. This CDR3 comprises 13 residues. Per the germline V gene, CDR1 is MNHEY and CDR2 is SVGAGI. Trimming at V came to 7 bases and at J to 4 bases, leaving 2 bases not matched to a gene. The CDR3 DNA reads TGTGCCAGCATAACTAGCGGGTACAATGAGCAGTTCTTC. Residues: CASITSGYNEQFF.

J is TRBJ2-1 and V is TRBV9, with a possible D match to TRBD2 (7 bases). The CDR3 runs to 18 residues. The germline CDR1 and CDR2 sequences are SGDLS and YYNGEE. With 2 bases removed from V and 3 bases from J, the gap between germline ends came to 21 bases. The CDR3: CASSVSGGHSGHYNEQFF. Written as DNA, the CDR3 is TGTGCCAGCAGCGTTTCGGGGGGCCATAGCGGCCACTACAATGAGCAGTTCTTC. Full variable domain (outside the CDR3, taken from reference TRBV9 and TRBJ2-1): DSGVTQTPKHLITATGQRVTLRCSPRSGDLSVYWYQQSLDQGLQFLIQYYNGEERAKGNILERFSAQQFPDLHSELNLSSLELGDSALYFCASSVSGGHSGHYNEQFFGPGTRLTVL.

This clone was seen only a few times. CDR3 sequence: CASSISFNQPQHF. CDR3 in DNA: TGTGCCAGTAGTATAAGCTTTAATCAGCCCCAGCATTTT. The rearrangement links TRBV19 to TRBJ1-5, with D hard to call. The CDR3 has 13 amino acids. V lost 2 bases and J 4 bases, leaving 6 bases between the germline ends. Germline CDR1 reads LNHDA; CDR2 reads SQIVND (reference sequence). Full variable domain (rest looked up from reference TRBV19 and TRBJ1-5): DGGITQSPKYLFRKEGQNVTLSCEQNLNHDAMYWYRQDPGQGLRLIYYSQIVNDFQKGDIAEGYSVSREKKESFPLTVTSAQKNPTAFYLCASSISFNQPQHFGDGTRLSIL.

This sequence joins TRBV19 and TRBJ1-4; TRBD1 aligns across 10 bases. Germline V lookup: CDR1 LNHDA, CDR2 SQIVND (reference sequence). The CDR3 consists of 18 residues. The V segment lost 3 bases and the J segment 0 bases; nucleotides outside the gene matches: 7. CDR3: CASSMGTGVGSTNEKLFF. CDR3 sequence (DNA): TGTGCCAGTAGTATGGGGACAGGGGTAGGGTCAACTAATGAAAAACTGTTTTTT.

The rearrangement uses TRBV6-5 and TRBJ2-4; D remains ambiguous. The CDR3 has 15 amino acids. CDR1 MNHEY and CDR2 SVGAGI come from the germline V gene. Trimming stripped 7 bases from V and 1 base from J, with 14 bases between. CDR3 residues: CASNGGFGAKNIQYF. The CDR3 region has the DNA TGTGCCAGCAATGGCGGCTTCGGGGCCAAAAACATTCAGTACTTC.

This clone was counted only a few times. The chain employs TRBV7-2 and TRBJ1-1; D uncertain. Germline V lookup: CDR1 SGHTA, CDR2 FQGNSA. V lost 1 base, J lost 4 bases, and 7 bases lay in between. The CDR3 covers 13 residues. CDR3 coding DNA: TGTGCCAGCAGCTTAGGGGCAGCCACTGAAGCTTTCTTT. This encodes CASSLGAATEAFF.

J is TRBJ2-6 and V is TRBV2; the D gene is possibly TRBD1 (6 bases). CDR3 length: 15 amino acids. Looked up from germline, CDR1 is SNHLY and CDR2 is FYNNEI. Trimming stripped 2 bases from V and 4 bases from J, with 9 bases between. CDR3 protein: CASSEQGSGANVLTF. The CDR3 nucleotides read TGTGCCAGCAGTGAACAGGGGTCCGGGGCCAACGTCCTGACTTTC.

The chain carries TRBV7-3 and TRBJ1-1; 8 positions agree with TRBD1. The CDR3 has 13 amino acids. V lost 10 bases to trimming and J lost 4 bases; unmatched junction nucleotides: 8. CDR1 and CDR2 from the germline V gene are SGHTA and FQGTGA. DNA of the CDR3: TGTGCCACGGGGGCAGGGGGCGTCACTGAAGCTTTCTTT. This sequence encodes CATGAGGVTEAFF.

In this sample, this clone turned up once. The chain uses TRBV11-2 and TRBJ1-6; a possible D gene is TRBD1 (6 bases). Trimming left V 5 bases short and J 0 bases short, with 8 bases between. The CDR3 is 15 amino acids. The germline CDR1 and CDR2 sequences are SGHAT and FQNNGV. CDR3 amino acids: CASSGTSSYNSPLHF. Written as DNA, the CDR3 is TGTGCCAGCAGCGGGACATCCTCCTATAATTCACCCCTCCACTTT.

This clone was found once. The V gene is TRBV2, the J gene TRBJ2-7, with 10 bases fitting TRBD1. J was trimmed by 4 bases and V by 8 bases; bases with no gene match: 5. The germline V gene has CDR1 SNHLY and CDR2 FYNNEI. The CDR3 loop spans 13 amino acids. Written as DNA, the CDR3 is TGTGCCAGCGGAAGGGACAGGGGTTACGAGCAGTACTTC. Its protein product is CASGRDRGYEQYF.

The V call is TRBV18, the J call TRBJ2-6; TRBD1 aligns across 9 bases. The CDR3 spans 17 residues. J was trimmed by 2 bases and V by 6 bases; bases with no gene match: 8. Germline-derived CDR1 and CDR2 are KGHSH and LQKENI. The CDR3 reads CASSPGQGITGANVLTF. The CDR3 DNA reads TGTGCCAGCTCGCCGGGACAGGGCATTACTGGGGCCAACGTCCTGACTTTC. Using reference TRBV18 and TRBJ2-6 for the parts outside the CDR3, the full variable domain is NAGVMQNPRHLVRRRGQEARLRCSPMKGHSHVYWYRQLPEEGLKFMVYLQKENIIDESGMPKERFSAEFPKEGPSILRIQQVVRGDSAAYFCASSPGQGITGANVLTFGAGSRLTVL.

The rearrangement joins TRBV10-1 to TRBJ1-1; tentative D call: TRBD1 (6 bases). The V gene lost 0 bases and the J gene lost 4 bases, with 18 bases spanning the gap. Germline CDR1 WNHNN, CDR2 SYGVQD (reference sequence). The CDR3 is 17 residues long. CDR3 region: CASSESLVGHPRTEAFF. The CDR3 region has the DNA TGCGCCAGCAGTGAGTCTCTTGTGGGACACCCCCGCACTGAAGCTTTCTTT.

V and J are TRBV5-1 and TRBJ2-7; tentatively, D is TRBD2 (7 bases). The CDR3 is 20 residues long. Germline CDR1 SGHRS, CDR2 YFSETQ. Trimming took off 4 bases at V and 1 base at J, with 30 bases between the two ends. The CDR3 region is CASSLHRWAGAAKPSYEQYF. The CDR3 DNA sequence: TGCGCCAGCAGCCTCCATCGTTGGGCGGGGGCCGCGAAGCCATCCTACGAGCAGTACTTC.

The chain joins TRBV2 to TRBJ2-5, with 10 nucleotides matching TRBD2. The V gene end was trimmed by 3 bases and the J gene end by 4 bases; junction bases not matched to a gene: 8. The CDR3 contains 16 residues. Germline V gives CDR1 SNHLY, CDR2 FYNNEI. For the CDR3, the DNA is TGTGCCAGCAGTGATCGACTAGCGGGTTCGGGAGAGACCCAGTACTTC. Amino acid sequence: CASSDRLAGSGETQYF.

The rearrangement joins TRBV19 to TRBJ2-3, with D maybe TRBD1 (5 bases). Germline V gene data show CDR1 as LNHDA and CDR2 as SQIVND (reference sequence). V was cut by 7 bases and J by 0 bases, with 11 bases left in between. The CDR3 sequence is 14 residues long. The CDR3 DNA follows: TGTGCCAGTACCAGGGAAACGAGCACAGATACGCAGTATTTT. Its protein is CASTRETSTDTQYF.

The chain employs TRBV6-2 or TRBV6-3 and TRBJ1-5; D may be TRBD1 (6 bases). There are 18 residues in the CDR3. Trimming took 2 bases from V and 0 from J, leaving 17 bases between them. From germline, CDR1 is MNHEY and CDR2 SVGEGT. CDR3 coding DNA: TGTGCCAGCAGTTACCGACTCCGACCGGGACATAGCAATCAGCCCCAGCATTTT. The encoded protein is CASSYRLRPGHSNQPQHF.

The gene calls are TRBV9 and TRBJ2-4; 7 nucleotides agree with TRBD1. The ends lost 3 bases at V and 7 bases at J; junction bases unmatched: 1. Germline V gives CDR1 SGDLS, CDR2 YYNGEE. This CDR3 is 12 amino acids long. CDR3 nucleotide sequence: TGTGCCAGCAGCGCGACAGGGAACATTCAGTACTTC. It is translated as CASSATGNIQYF.

The rearrangement uses TRBV7-7 and TRBJ2-3, with a weak D call TRBD2 (6 bases). CDR1 is SSHAT and CDR2 is FNYEAQ in the germline V gene (reference sequence). Between the trimmed V and J ends, which lost 4 bases and 2 bases, there was a span of 10 bases. CDR3 length equals 14 residues. The CDR3 bases are TGTGCCAGCAGCTCTGGGGGGTTCACAGATACGCAGTATTTT. Translating it yields CASSSGGFTDTQYF.

This chain connects TRBV30 to TRBJ2-4; TRBD2 agrees at 9 bases. This CDR3 has 14 amino acids. The germline V gene has CDR1 GTSNPN and CDR2 SVGIG (reference sequence). Unmatched junction bases numbered 8, after V lost 4 bases and J lost 7 bases. The CDR3 is CAWTRTSVGNIQYF. CDR3 coding DNA: TGTGCCTGGACCCGGACTAGCGTCGGGAACATTCAGTACTTC.

The chain combines TRBV6-6 with TRBJ1-1; D gene unclear. Trimming left V 0 bases short and J 6 bases short, with 8 bases between. Germline values: CDR1 MNHNY, CDR2 SVGAGI (reference sequence). The CDR3 spans 13 residues. The CDR3 bases are TGTGCCAGCAGTTACTCGAGCGAATCTGAAGCTTTCTTT. Translated, it gives CASSYSSESEAFF.

The chain couples TRBV3-1 (or the pseudogene TRBV3-2) to TRBJ1-6; D not resolved. The CDR3 totals 14 residues. Germline V gives CDR1 LGHDT, CDR2 YNNKEL (reference sequence). The V gene lost 4 bases and the J gene lost 7 bases, with 11 bases spanning the gap. CDR3 in amino acids: CASSPLNENSPLHF. The DNA for the CDR3 is TGTGCCAGCAGCCCCCTAAATGAGAATTCACCCCTCCACTTT.

This clone was observed a single time. V is TRBV5-5 and J is TRBJ2-7; tentative D call: TRBD1 (5 bases). This CDR3 has 14 residues. The germline V gene encodes CDR1 SGHKS and CDR2 YYEKEE (reference sequence). The V and J ends lost 4 bases and 4 bases respectively, with 15 bases between them. The CDR3 DNA follows: TGTGCCAGCAGCCTATTGGGGCAAGGGTACGAGCAGTACTTC. This codes for CASSLLGQGYEQYF.